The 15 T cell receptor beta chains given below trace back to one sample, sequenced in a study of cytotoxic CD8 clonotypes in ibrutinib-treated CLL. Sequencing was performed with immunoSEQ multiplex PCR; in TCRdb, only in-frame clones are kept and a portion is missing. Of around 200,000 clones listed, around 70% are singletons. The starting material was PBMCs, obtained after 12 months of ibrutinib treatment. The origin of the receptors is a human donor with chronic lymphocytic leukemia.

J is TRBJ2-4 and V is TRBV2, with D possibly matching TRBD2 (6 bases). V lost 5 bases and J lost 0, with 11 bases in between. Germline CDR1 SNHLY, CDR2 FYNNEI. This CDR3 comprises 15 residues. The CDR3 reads CASSPAGLAKNIQYF. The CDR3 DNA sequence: TGTGCCAGCAGTCCTGCGGGACTAGCCAAAAACATTCAGTACTTC.

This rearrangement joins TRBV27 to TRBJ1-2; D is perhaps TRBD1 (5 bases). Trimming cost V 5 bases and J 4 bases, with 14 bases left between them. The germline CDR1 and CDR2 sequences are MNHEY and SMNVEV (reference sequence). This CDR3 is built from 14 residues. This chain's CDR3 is CASSAGFLGYGYTF. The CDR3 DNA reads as TGTGCCAGCAGTGCAGGGTTTTTGGGCTATGGCTACACCTTC.

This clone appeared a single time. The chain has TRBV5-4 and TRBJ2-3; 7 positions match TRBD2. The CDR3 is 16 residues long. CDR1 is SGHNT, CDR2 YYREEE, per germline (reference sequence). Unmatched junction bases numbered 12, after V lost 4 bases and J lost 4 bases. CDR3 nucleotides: TGTGCCAGCAGCGGGGGTGGTGGGAGGGTCCCAGATACGCAGTATTTT. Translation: CASSGGGGRVPDTQYF.

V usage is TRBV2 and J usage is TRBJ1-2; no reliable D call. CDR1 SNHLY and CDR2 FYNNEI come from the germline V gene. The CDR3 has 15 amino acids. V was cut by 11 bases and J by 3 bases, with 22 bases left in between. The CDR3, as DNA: TGTGCCCTGCCTCGGAGTGGCAGACTAGACTATGGCTACACCTTC. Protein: CALPRSGRLDYGYTF.

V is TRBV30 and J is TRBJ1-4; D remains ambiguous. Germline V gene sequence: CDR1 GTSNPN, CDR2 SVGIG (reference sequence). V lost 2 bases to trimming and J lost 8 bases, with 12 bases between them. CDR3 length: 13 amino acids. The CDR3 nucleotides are TGTGCCTGGAGTACCGGGTCCGGAGAAAAACTGTTTTTT. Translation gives CAWSTGSGEKLFF.

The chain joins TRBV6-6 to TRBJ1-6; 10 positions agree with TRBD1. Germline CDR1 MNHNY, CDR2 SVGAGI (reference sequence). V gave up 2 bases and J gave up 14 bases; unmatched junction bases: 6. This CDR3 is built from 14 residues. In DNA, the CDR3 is TGTGCCAGCAGTTACGGTCTGGGACAGGGGTCCCTCCACTTT. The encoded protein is CASSYGLGQGSLHF.

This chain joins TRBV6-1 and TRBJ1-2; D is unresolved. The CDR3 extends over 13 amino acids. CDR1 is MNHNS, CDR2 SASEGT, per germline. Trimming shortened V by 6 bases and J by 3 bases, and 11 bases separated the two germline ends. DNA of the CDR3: TGTGCCAGCAGAGAAAGGGCGGACTATGGCTACACCTTC. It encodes CASRERADYGYTF.

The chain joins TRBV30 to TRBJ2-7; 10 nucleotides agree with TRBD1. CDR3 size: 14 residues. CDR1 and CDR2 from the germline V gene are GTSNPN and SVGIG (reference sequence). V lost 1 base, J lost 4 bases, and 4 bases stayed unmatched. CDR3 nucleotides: TGTGCCTGGAGTGAAGGACAGGGGGTGTACGAGCAGTACTTC. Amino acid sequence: CAWSEGQGVYEQYF.

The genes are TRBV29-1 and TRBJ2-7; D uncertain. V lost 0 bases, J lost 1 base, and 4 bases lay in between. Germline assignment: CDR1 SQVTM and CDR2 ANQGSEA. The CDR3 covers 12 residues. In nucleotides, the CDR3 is TGCAGCGTTGAAGACGAATCCTACGAGCAGTACTTC. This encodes CSVEDESYEQYF.

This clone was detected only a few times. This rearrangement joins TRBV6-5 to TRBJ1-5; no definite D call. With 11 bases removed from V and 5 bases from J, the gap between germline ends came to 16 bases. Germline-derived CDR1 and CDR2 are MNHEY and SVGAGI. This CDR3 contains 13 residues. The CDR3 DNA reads TGTGCCTCAACCCGGGGTTGGTATCAGCCCCAGCATTTT. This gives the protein CASTRGWYQPQHF.

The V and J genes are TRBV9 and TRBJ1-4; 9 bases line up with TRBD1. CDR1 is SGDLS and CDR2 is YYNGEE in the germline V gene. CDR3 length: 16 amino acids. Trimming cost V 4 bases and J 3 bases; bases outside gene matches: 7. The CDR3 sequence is CASSKDRGGSNEKLFF. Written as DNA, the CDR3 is TGTGCCAGCAGCAAGGACAGGGGAGGATCTAATGAAAAACTGTTTTTT. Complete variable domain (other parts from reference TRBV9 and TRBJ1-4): DSGVTQTPKHLITATGQRVTLRCSPRSGDLSVYWYQQSLDQGLQFLIQYYNGEERAKGNILERFSAQQFPDLHSELNLSSLELGDSALYFCASSKDRGGSNEKLFFGSGTQLSVL.

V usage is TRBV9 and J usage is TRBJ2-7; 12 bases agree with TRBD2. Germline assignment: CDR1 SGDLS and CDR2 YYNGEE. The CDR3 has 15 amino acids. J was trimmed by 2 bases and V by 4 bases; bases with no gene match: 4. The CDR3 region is CASSTGTSGPYEQYF. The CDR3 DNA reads TGTGCCAGCAGCACAGGGACTAGCGGGCCCTACGAGCAGTACTTC.

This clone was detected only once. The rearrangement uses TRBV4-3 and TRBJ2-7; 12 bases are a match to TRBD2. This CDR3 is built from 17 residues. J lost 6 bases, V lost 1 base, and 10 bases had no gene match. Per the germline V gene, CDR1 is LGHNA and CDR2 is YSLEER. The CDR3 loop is CASSQASGRASGSEQYF. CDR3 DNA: TGCGCCAGCAGCCAAGCTAGCGGGAGGGCGTCTGGGAGCGAGCAGTACTTC.

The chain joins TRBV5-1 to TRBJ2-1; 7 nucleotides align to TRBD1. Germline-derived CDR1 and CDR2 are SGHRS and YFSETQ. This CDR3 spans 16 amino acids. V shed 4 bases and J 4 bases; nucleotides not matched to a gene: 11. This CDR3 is CASSKTGTEVYNEQFF. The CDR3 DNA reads TGCGCCAGCAGCAAAACCGGGACAGAAGTGTACAATGAGCAGTTCTTC.

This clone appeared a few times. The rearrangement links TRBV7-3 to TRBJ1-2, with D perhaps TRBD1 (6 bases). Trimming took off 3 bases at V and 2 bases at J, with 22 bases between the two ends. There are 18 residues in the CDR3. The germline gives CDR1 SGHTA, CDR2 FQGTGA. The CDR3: CASSLRLGGREKNYGYTF. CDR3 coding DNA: TGTGCCAGCAGCTTGAGGCTTGGGGGCAGGGAAAAAAACTATGGCTACACCTTC.